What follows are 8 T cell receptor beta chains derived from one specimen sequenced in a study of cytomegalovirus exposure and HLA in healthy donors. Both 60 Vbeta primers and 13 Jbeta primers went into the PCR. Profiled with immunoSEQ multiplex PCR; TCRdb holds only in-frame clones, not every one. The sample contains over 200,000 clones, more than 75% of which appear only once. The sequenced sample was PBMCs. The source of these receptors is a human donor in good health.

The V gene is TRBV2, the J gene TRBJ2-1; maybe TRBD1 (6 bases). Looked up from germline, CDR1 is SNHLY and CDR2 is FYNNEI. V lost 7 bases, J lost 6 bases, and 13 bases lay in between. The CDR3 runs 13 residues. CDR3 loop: CASNPDRTNEQFF. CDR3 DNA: TGTGCCAGCAACCCAGACAGGACCAATGAGCAGTTCTTC.

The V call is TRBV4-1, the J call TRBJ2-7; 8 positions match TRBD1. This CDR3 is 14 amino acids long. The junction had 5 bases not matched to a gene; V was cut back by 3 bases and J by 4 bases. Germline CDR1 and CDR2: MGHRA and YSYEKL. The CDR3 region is CASSHGTGLYEQYF. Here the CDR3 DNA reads TGCGCCAGCAGCCACGGGACAGGACTGTACGAGCAGTACTTC.

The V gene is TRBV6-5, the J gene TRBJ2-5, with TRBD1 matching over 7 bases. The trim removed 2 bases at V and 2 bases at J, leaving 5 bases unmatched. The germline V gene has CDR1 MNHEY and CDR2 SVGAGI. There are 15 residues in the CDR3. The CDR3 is CASSYDSGQQETQYF. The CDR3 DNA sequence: TGTGCCAGCAGTTACGATTCGGGACAGCAAGAGACCCAGTACTTC.

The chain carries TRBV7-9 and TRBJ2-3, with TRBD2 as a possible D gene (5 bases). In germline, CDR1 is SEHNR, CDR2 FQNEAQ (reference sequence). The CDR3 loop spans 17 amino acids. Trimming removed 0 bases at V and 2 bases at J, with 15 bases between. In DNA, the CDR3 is TGTGCCAGCAGCTTAGCGCGCTGGCGGGCAACCACAGATACGCAGTATTTT. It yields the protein CASSLARWRATTDTQYF. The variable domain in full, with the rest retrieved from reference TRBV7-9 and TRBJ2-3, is DTGVSQNPRHKITKRGQNVTFRCDPISEHNRLYWYRQTLGQGPEFLTYFQNEAQLEKSRLLSDRFSAERPKGSFSTLEIQRTEQGDSAMYLCASSLARWRATTDTQYFGPGTRLTVL.

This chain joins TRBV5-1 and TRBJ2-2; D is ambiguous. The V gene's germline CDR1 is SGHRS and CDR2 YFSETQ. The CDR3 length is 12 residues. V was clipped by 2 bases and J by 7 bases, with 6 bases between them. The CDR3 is CASSFNYGELFF. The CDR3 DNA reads TGCGCCAGCAGCTTTAATTACGGGGAGCTGTTTTTT.

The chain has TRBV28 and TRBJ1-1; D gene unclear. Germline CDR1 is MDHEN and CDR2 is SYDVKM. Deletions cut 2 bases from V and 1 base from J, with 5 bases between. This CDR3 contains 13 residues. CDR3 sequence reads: CASSLAGNTEAFF. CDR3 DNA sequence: TGTGCCAGCAGTTTAGCAGGGAACACTGAAGCTTTCTTT.

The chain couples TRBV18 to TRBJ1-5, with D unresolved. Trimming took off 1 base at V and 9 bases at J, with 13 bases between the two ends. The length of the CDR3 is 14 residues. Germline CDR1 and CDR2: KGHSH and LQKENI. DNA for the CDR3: TGTGCCAGCTCACCACGTCGAGGTCAGTGGCCCCAGCATTTT. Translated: CASSPRRGQWPQHF.

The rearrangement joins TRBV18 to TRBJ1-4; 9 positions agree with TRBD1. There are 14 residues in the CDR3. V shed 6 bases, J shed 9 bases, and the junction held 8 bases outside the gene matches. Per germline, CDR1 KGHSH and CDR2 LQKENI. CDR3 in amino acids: CASSAGTGLKKLFF. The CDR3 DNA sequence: TGTGCCAGCTCCGCCGGGACAGGGCTGAAAAAACTGTTTTTT. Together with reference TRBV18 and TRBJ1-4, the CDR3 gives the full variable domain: NAGVMQNPRHLVRRRGQEARLRCSPMKGHSHVYWYRQLPEEGLKFMVYLQKENIIDESGMPKERFSAEFPKEGPSILRIQQVVRGDSAAYFCASSAGTGLKKLFFGSGTQLSVL.